Below are 26 T cell receptor beta chains sequenced from a single sample in a study of T cells in Graves' hyperthyroidism and ophthalmopathy (dated by TCRdb to between 2019 and 2020). The library was made by multiplex PCR. TCRdb names Illumina HiSeq 2000 as the instrument used. Amplification of TCR beta CDR3 regions was carried out from RNA transcripts. The TCR CDR3 was subjected to a first round of RT-PCR using the HTBI primer set and the Qiagen OneStep RT-PCR kit. In TCRdb, the public reads were trimmed at Q25 with fastp and aligned with MiXCR, with productive beta chains retained. Rows matching on CDR3 protein sequence are summarized as one entry with the most common DNA and genes. The sample table holds around 500,000 distinct CDR3 sequences, of which approximately 14% were seen once. 11% to 15% of the sample goes to the ten largest clones. Sequenced sample: blood. The origin of the receptors is a woman aged 40-49 years with Graves' hyperthyroidism.

In this sample, this clonotype turned up many times. The V call is TRBV3-1, the J call TRBJ2-7, with D unresolved. CDR1 is LGHDT and CDR2 is YNNKEL in the germline V gene (reference sequence). V dropped 1 base and J dropped 2 bases, with 6 bases sitting between them. The length of the CDR3 is 13 residues. The DNA of the CDR3 is TGTGCCAGCAGCCAAGCAGGTCCCTACGAGCAGTACTTC. This encodes CASSQAGPYEQYF.

This clonotype showed up just a few times. The rearrangement joins TRBV9 to TRBJ2-6; TRBD2 matches at 7 bases. The germline V gene encodes CDR1 SGDLS and CDR2 YYNGEE. The CDR3 length is 18 residues. V was clipped by 3 bases and J by 2 bases; unmatched bases: 11. The CDR3 DNA reads TGTGCCAGCAGCGCCCCAGGCGCAGGGAGGGCTGGGGCCAACGTCCTGACTTTC. Its protein product is CASSAPGAGRAGANVLTF. Using reference TRBV9 and TRBJ2-6 for the parts outside the CDR3, the full variable domain is DSGVTQTPKHLITATGQRVTLRCSPRSGDLSVYWYQQSLDQGLQFLIQYYNGEERAKGNILERFSAQQFPDLHSELNLSSLELGDSALYFCASSAPGAGRAGANVLTFGAGSRLTVL.

The sample holds many counts of this clonotype. This chain joins TRBV20-1 and TRBJ2-7; 8 nucleotides align to TRBD2. CDR3 size: 12 residues. The ends lost 8 bases at V and 3 bases at J; junction bases unmatched: 6. CDR1 and CDR2 (germline): DFQATT, SNEGSKA (reference sequence). The CDR3 reads CSTQREYYEQYF. The CDR3, as DNA: TGCAGTACCCAGCGGGAGTACTACGAGCAGTACTTC.

The chain has TRBV29-1 and TRBJ1-3; 8 bases fit TRBD1. V shed 6 bases, J shed 2 bases, and the junction held 12 bases outside the gene matches. CDR3 length: 16 amino acids. CDR1 and CDR2 (germline): SQVTM, ANQGSEA. Written as DNA, the CDR3 is TGCAGCGTAGCGGTTTCAGGGGGCGCGACTGGAAACACCATATATTTT. Encoded protein: CSVAVSGGATGNTIYF.

In its sample, this clonotype was seen many times. The rearrangement links TRBV7-3 to TRBJ2-7; D possibly corresponds to TRBD1 (6 bases). Germline V gene lookup returns CDR1 SGHTA and CDR2 FQGTGA. Trimming took off 5 bases at V and 6 bases at J, with 11 bases between the two ends. The CDR3 length is 12 residues. CDR3 coding DNA: TGTGCCAGCAGCATACAGGGTGGCGAGCAGTACTTC. This translates into CASSIQGGEQYF.

This clonotype has at least ten counts. This rearrangement joins TRBV28 to TRBJ1-4; D is unresolved. The length of the CDR3 is 16 residues. Trimming removed 5 bases at V and 8 bases at J, with 21 bases between. Germline-derived CDR1 and CDR2 are MDHEN and SYDVKM. CDR3 in amino acids: CASSPRFFRDEEKLFF. In DNA, the CDR3 is TGTGCCAGCAGTCCCCGATTTTTTCGGGATGAAGAAAAACTGTTTTTT.

This clonotype was detected ten times or more. A junction boundary mismatches the germline segment, possibly from a read error. The chain couples TRBV2 to TRBJ1-1, with D possibly TRBD1 on 5 matching bases. Germline V gene lookup returns CDR1 SNHLY and CDR2 FYNNEI. This CDR3 has 13 residues. The CDR3 protein is CASREDRGAEAFF. The CDR3 DNA follows: TGTGCCAGCAGGGAAGACAGAGGGGCTGAAGCTTTCTTT.

This chain joins TRBV6-1 and TRBJ2-2; D is perhaps TRBD1 (5 bases). Germline CDR1 MNHNS, CDR2 SASEGT. The CDR3 is 14 amino acids. V gave up 6 bases and J gave up 4 bases, with 12 bases separating them. The CDR3 loop is CASSTRQTTGELFF. As DNA, the CDR3 is TGTGCCAGCAGCACTCGACAGACCACCGGGGAGCTGTTTTTT.

This clonotype was picked up many times. The chain has TRBV7-8 and TRBJ1-6; 9 bases align to TRBD1. J gave up 8 bases and V 5 bases, and 7 bases lay outside the gene matches. Germline CDR1 reads SGHVS; CDR2 reads FQNEAQ. This CDR3 spans 15 amino acids. In nucleotides, the CDR3 is TGTGCCAGCAGCGAACAGGGGGCGATGTATTCACCCCTCCACTTT. As protein: CASSEQGAMYSPLHF.

This clonotype came up many times. This chain uses TRBV20-1 with TRBJ2-1; the match to TRBD1 covers 8 bases. The CDR3 contains 20 residues. Unmatched junction bases numbered 22, after V lost 1 base and J lost 5 bases. Germline loops: CDR1 DFQATT, CDR2 SNEGSKA (reference sequence). DNA of the CDR3: TGCAGTGCTAGAGGAACGGCAGGGGGCAGATTGGGACTGGGAGACAATGAGCAGTTCTTC. Protein: CSARGTAGGRLGLGDNEQFF.

This clonotype was recorded a few times. The chain uses TRBV2 and TRBJ2-5; D is unclear. The CDR3 contains 12 residues. CDR1 SNHLY and CDR2 FYNNEI come from the germline V gene. This chain's CDR3 is CALNGVEETQYF. The CDR3 DNA follows: TGTGCTCTTAATGGCGTGGAAGAGACCCAGTACTTC.

This clonotype was detected many times. V usage is TRBV11-2 and J usage is TRBJ2-7; weak D call: TRBD2 (6 bases). CDR3 length equals 14 residues. Germline V gene sequence: CDR1 SGHAT, CDR2 FQNNGV. The V gene lost 1 base and the J gene lost 2 bases, with 9 bases spanning the gap. This CDR3 reads CASSLGGAAYEQYF. DNA of the CDR3: TGTGCCAGCAGCTTAGGCGGGGCAGCCTACGAGCAGTACTTC.

The sample holds many counts of this clonotype. This rearrangement joins TRBV2 to TRBJ2-7, with D possibly being TRBD2 (5 bases). This CDR3 has 13 amino acids. Per the germline V gene, CDR1 is SNHLY and CDR2 is FYNNEI. Between the trimmed V and J ends, which lost 0 bases and 3 bases, there was a span of 6 bases. Written as DNA, the CDR3 is TGTGCCAGCAGTGAAGCGGGAGACTACGAGCAGTACTTC. Its protein is CASSEAGDYEQYF. The full variable domain, in which reference TRBV2 and TRBJ2-7 provide the parts outside the CDR3, is EPEVTQTPSHQVTQMGQEVILRCVPISNHLYFYWYRQILGQKVEFLVSFYNNEISEKSEIFDDQFSVERPDGSNFTLKIRSTKLEDSAMYFCASSEAGDYEQYFGPGTRLTVT.

This clonotype occurred many times. The chain joins TRBV5-1 to TRBJ1-2; 8 bases are a match to TRBD1. The germline V gene encodes CDR1 SGHRS and CDR2 YFSETQ. The CDR3 spans 14 residues. V lost 4 bases, J lost 4 bases, and 6 bases stayed unmatched. CDR3 loop: CASSKETGGYGYTF. The DNA of the CDR3 is TGCGCCAGCAGCAAAGAAACAGGGGGCTATGGCTACACCTTC.

This clonotype was seen a handful of times. The V and J genes are TRBV4-2 and TRBJ2-3; 12 bases line up with TRBD1. Trimming at V came to 3 bases and at J to 5 bases, leaving 9 bases not matched to a gene. The CDR3 totals 17 residues. CDR1 is LGHNA and CDR2 is YNFKEQ in the germline V gene. This CDR3 is CASSQGDRGRSKDTQYF. CDR3 nucleotides: TGTGCCAGCAGCCAGGGGGACAGGGGGCGATCGAAAGATACGCAGTATTTT.

In this sample, this clonotype turned up many times. The V call is TRBV12-3 or TRBV12-4, the J call TRBJ1-5; TRBD1 matches at 7 bases. Losses at the gene ends were 4 bases for V and 3 bases for J; bases not matched to a gene: 3. CDR3 length: 14 amino acids. The CDR3 sequence: CASSSTGTNQPQHF. DNA of the CDR3: TGTGCCAGCAGTTCGACAGGGACCAATCAGCCCCAGCATTTT.

This clonotype was seen ten or more times. The chain links TRBV12-5 to TRBJ2-2, with a possible D match to TRBD1 (5 bases). The CDR3 has 18 amino acids. CDR1 and CDR2 from the germline V gene are LGHNT and FRNRAP. V lost 2 bases and J lost 4, with 20 bases in between. CDR3 DNA: TGTGCTAGTGGTTTGACCCCCTCAGGGCTCGCTGTCACCGGGGAGCTGTTTTTT. This gives the protein CASGLTPSGLAVTGELFF. The variable domain in full, completed from reference TRBV12-5 and TRBJ2-2, reads DARVTQTPRHKVTEMGQEVTMRCQPILGHNTVFWYRQTMMQGLELLAYFRNRAPLDDSGMPKDRFSAEMPDATLATLKIQPSEPRDSAVYFCASGLTPSGLAVTGELFFGEGSRLTVL.

This clonotype was seen a few times. The chain couples TRBV6-4 to TRBJ2-6; no clear D gene. V gave up 0 bases and J gave up 1 base, with 4 bases separating them. There are 15 residues in the CDR3. Germline lookup yields CDR1 MRHNA and CDR2 SNTAGT. CDR3 sequence (DNA): TGTGCCAGCAGTGACTCAGGGTCTGGGGCCAACGTCCTGACTTTC. Residues: CASSDSGSGANVLTF.

As regards this clonotype: Relative to the germline gene, one junction end is altered; a read error may explain this. V gene TRBV2 combines with J gene TRBJ1-2; TRBD1 agrees at 9 bases. The CDR3 spans 15 residues. Germline CDR1 is SNHLY and CDR2 is FYNNEI. CDR3 bases: TGTGCCAGCAGTGGGACAGGGGCGCAGGCCTCTGGCCACACCTTC. Encoded protein: CASSGTGAQASGHTF.

This clonotype was counted at least ten times. The chain links TRBV7-9 to TRBJ1-5; D is unresolved. The CDR3 extends over 12 amino acids. Per germline, CDR1 SEHNR and CDR2 FQNEAQ (reference sequence). With 5 bases removed from V and 5 bases from J, the gap between germline ends came to 7 bases. The CDR3 here is CASSTQDQPQHF. The CDR3 DNA is TGTGCCAGCAGCACCCAGGATCAGCCCCAGCATTTT.

In its sample, this clonotype was seen many times. The gene calls are TRBV6-1 and TRBJ1-1, with D possibly TRBD1 on 6 matching bases. Trimming removed 5 bases from V and 0 bases from J, with 13 bases in between. This CDR3 region has 15 residues. Per the germline V gene, CDR1 is MNHNS and CDR2 is SASEGT. Written as DNA, the CDR3 is TGTGCCAGCAGTTCGGACAGCAACATGAACACTGAAGCTTTCTTT. Translating gives CASSSDSNMNTEAFF.

This clonotype was recorded a few times. The CDR3 nucleotides read TGTGCCAGCAGCGAAAGCAGTGTCGGGAACACTGAAGCTTTCTTT. Translated, it gives CASSESSVGNTEAFF. The chain carries TRBV14 and TRBJ1-1; the D is unclear. CDR1 SGHDN and CDR2 FVKESK come from the germline V gene. The CDR3 runs 15 residues. V was trimmed by 5 bases and J by 1 base, leaving 14 bases between them.

This chain connects TRBV28 to TRBJ2-2, with 8 bases identical to TRBD2. With 5 bases clipped from V and 4 bases from J, the junction kept 12 bases outside the gene matches. Per the germline V gene, CDR1 is MDHEN and CDR2 is SYDVKM. This CDR3 has 17 residues. CDR3 sequence: CASSIPSGTSSTGELFF. CDR3 coding DNA: TGTGCCAGCAGTATACCCTCCGGGACTAGTAGCACCGGGGAGCTGTTTTTT.

The chain employs TRBV7-9 and TRBJ1-1; D uncertain. CDR1 and CDR2 (germline): SEHNR, FQNEAQ (reference sequence). The ends were cut back, 5 bases at V and 2 bases at J, with 12 bases in the middle. The CDR3 sequence is 14 residues long. CDR3 protein: CASSQVFTNTEAFF. The CDR3, as DNA: TGTGCCAGCAGCCAAGTTTTCACTAACACTGAAGCTTTCTTT.

This clonotype was counted at least ten times. V gene TRBV29-1 combines with J gene TRBJ2-7; perhaps TRBD2 as D (5 bases). The V end lost 5 bases, the J end lost 3 bases, and 8 bases lay between the germline ends. This CDR3 has 11 residues. CDR1 is SQVTM and CDR2 is ANQGSEA in the germline V gene. CDR3 sequence: CSVSSDYEQYF. The CDR3 DNA sequence: TGCAGCGTTAGTAGCGACTACGAGCAGTACTTC.

This clonotype has a single count. The chain joins TRBV27 to TRBJ2-3; D is unresolved. The CDR3 runs to 15 residues. The V gene's germline CDR1 is MNHEY and CDR2 SMNVEV (reference sequence). The V gene lost 5 bases and the J gene lost 7 bases, with 19 bases spanning the gap. The CDR3 bases are TGTGCCAGCAGTCCCCCCCCGAAAGGATTGAATACGCAGTATTTT. This translates into CASSPPPKGLNTQYF.